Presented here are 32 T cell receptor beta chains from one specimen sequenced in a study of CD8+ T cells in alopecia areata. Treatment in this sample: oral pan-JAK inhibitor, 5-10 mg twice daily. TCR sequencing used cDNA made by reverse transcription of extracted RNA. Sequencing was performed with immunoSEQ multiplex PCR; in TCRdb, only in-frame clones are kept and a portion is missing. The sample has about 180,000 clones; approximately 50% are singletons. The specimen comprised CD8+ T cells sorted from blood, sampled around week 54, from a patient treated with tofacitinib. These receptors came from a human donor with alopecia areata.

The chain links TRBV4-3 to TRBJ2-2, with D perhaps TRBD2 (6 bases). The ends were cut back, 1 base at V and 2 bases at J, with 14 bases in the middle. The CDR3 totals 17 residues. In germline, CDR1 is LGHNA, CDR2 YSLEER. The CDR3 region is CASSQVGLAGNTGELFF. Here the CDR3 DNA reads TGCGCCAGCAGCCAAGTGGGGCTGGCGGGAAACACCGGGGAGCTGTTTTTT.

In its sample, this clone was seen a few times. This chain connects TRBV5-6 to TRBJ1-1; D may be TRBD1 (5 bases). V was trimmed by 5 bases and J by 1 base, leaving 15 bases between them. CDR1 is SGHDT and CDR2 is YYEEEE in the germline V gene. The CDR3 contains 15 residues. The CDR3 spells CASRVSRVGNTEAFF. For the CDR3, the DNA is TGTGCCAGCAGGGTCTCCAGGGTGGGGAACACTGAAGCTTTCTTT. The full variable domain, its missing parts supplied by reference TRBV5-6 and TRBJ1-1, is DAGVTQSPTHLIKTRGQQVTLRCSPKSGHDTVSWYQQALGQGPQFIFQYYEEEERQRGNFPDRFSGHQFPNYSSELNVNALLLGDSALYLCASRVSRVGNTEAFFGQGTRLTVV.

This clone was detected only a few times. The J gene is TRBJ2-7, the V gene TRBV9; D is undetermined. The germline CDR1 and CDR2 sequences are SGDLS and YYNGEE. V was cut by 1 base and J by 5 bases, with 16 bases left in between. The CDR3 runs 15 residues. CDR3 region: CASSVRSGPRNEQYF. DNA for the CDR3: TGTGCCAGCAGCGTAAGGTCCGGTCCTCGGAACGAGCAGTACTTC.

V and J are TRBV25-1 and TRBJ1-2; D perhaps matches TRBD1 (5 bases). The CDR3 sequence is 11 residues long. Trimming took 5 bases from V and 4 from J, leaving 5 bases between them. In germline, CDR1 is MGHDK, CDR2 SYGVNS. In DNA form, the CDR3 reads TGTGCCAGCAGTCAGGGCTATGGCTACACCTTC. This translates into CASSQGYGYTF.

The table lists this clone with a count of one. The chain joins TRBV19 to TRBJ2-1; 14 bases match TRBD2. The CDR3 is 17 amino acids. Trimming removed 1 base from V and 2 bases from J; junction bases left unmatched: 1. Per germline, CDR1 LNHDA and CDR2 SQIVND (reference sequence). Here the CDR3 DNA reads TGTGCCAGTAGTATAGTGGGACTAGCGGGGGCCTACAATGAGCAGTTCTTC. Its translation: CASSIVGLAGAYNEQFF.

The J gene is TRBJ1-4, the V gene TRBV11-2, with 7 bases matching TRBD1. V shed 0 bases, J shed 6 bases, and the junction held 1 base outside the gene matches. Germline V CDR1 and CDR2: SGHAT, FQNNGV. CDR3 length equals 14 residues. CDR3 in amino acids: CASSLEGTDEKLFF. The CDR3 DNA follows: TGTGCCAGCAGCTTAGAAGGGACAGATGAAAAACTGTTTTTT.

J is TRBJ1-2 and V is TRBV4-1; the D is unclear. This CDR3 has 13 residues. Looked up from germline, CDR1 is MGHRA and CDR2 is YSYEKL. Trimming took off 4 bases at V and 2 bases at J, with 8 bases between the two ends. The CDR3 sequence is CASSPGLNYGYTF. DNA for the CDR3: TGCGCCAGCAGCCCCGGACTGAACTATGGCTACACCTTC.

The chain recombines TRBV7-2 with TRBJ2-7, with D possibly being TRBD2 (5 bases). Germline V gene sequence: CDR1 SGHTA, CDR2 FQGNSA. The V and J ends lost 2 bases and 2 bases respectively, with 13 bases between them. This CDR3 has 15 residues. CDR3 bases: TGTGCCAGCAGCTTACGGGTTTCCGGGGCCTACGAGCAGTACTTC. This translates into CASSLRVSGAYEQYF.

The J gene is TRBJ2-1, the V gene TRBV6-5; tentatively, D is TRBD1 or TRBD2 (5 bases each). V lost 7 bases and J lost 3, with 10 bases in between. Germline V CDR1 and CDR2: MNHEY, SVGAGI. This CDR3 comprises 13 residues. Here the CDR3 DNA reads TGTGCCAGCACCGGGGCCCTCTACAATGAGCAGTTCTTC. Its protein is CASTGALYNEQFF.

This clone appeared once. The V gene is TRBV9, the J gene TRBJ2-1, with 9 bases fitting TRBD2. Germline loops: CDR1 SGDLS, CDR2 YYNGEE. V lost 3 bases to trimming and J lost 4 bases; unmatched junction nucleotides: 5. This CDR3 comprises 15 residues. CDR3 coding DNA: TGTGCCAGCAGCGCTAGCGGGGCCGCTTACAATGAGCAGTTCTTC. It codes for CASSASGAAYNEQFF.

The CDR3 spells CASSDSYEQYF. The CDR3, as DNA: TGTGCCAGCAGCGACAGCTACGAGCAGTACTTC. The chain has TRBV7-9 and TRBJ2-7; possibly TRBD1 for D (5 bases). V lost 5 bases and J lost 3, with 5 bases in between. The CDR3 has 11 amino acids. Germline V CDR1 and CDR2: SEHNR, FQNEAQ (reference sequence).

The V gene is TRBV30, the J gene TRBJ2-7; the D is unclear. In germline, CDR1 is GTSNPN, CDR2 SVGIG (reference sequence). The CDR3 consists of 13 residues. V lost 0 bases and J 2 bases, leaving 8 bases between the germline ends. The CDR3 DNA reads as TGTGCCTGGAGTGTAGTCGGTCCCTACGAGCAGTACTTC. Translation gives CAWSVVGPYEQYF.

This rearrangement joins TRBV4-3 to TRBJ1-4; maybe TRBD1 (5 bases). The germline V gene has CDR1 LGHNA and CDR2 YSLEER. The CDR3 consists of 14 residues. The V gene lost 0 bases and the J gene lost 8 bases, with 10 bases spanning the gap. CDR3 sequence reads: CASSQDRVLEKLFF. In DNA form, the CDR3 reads TGCGCCAGCAGCCAAGACAGGGTATTGGAAAAACTGTTTTTT.

CDR3 nucleotide sequence: TGTGCCAGCTCACCCCGTACAGCACAGGGCTGGGAGCAGTTCTTC. Encoded protein: CASSPRTAQGWEQFF. This rearrangement joins TRBV18 to TRBJ2-1, with a weak D call TRBD1 (6 bases). From germline, CDR1 is KGHSH and CDR2 LQKENI. V was pared by 3 bases and J by 10 bases, with 19 bases between. The CDR3 is 15 residues long. Together with reference TRBV18 and TRBJ2-1, the CDR3 gives the full variable domain: NAGVMQNPRHLVRRRGQEARLRCSPMKGHSHVYWYRQLPEEGLKFMVYLQKENIIDESGMPKERFSAEFPKEGPSILRIQQVVRGDSAAYFCASSPRTAQGWEQFFGPGTRLTVL.

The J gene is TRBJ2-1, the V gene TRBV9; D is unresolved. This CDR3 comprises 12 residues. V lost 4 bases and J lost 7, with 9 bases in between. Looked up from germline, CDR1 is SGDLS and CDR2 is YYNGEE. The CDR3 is CASSRESNEQFF. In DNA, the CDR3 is TGTGCCAGCAGCCGTGAATCGAATGAGCAGTTCTTC.

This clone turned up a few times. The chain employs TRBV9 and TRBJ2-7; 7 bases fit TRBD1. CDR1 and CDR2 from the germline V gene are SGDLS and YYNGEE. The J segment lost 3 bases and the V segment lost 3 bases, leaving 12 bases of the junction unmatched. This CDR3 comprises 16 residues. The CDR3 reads CASSAYPVTGNYEQYF. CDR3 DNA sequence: TGTGCCAGCAGCGCCTACCCCGTGACAGGGAACTACGAGCAGTACTTC.

CDR3 bases: TGTGCCTGGAGGAGACTTCCCCAAAGCTCCTACGAGCAGTACTTC. Protein: CAWRRLPQSSYEQYF. V usage is TRBV30 and J usage is TRBJ2-7, with D hard to call. The V and J ends lost 3 bases and 0 bases respectively, with 15 bases between them. Germline V CDR1 and CDR2: GTSNPN, SVGIG (reference sequence). CDR3 length: 15 amino acids.

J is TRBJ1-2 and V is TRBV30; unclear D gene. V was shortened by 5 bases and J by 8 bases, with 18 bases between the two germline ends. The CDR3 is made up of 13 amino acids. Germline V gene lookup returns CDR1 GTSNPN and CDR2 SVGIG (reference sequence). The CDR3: CAWGPNPGGGYTF. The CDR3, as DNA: TGTGCCTGGGGTCCGAATCCCGGAGGGGGCTACACCTTC.

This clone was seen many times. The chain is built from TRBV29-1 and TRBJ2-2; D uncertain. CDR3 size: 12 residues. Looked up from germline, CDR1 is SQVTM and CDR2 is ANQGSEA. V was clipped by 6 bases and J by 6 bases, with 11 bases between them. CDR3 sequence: CSVAYGAGELFF. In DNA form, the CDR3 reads TGCAGCGTCGCATATGGCGCCGGGGAGCTGTTTTTT.

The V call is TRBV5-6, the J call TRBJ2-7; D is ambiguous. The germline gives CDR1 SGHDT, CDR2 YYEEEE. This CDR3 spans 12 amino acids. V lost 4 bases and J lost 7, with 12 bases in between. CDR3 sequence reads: CASSLLLSEQYF. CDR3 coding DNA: TGTGCCAGCAGCCTATTGTTATCTGAGCAGTACTTC. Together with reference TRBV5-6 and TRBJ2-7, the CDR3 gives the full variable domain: DAGVTQSPTHLIKTRGQQVTLRCSPKSGHDTVSWYQQALGQGPQFIFQYYEEEERQRGNFPDRFSGHQFPNYSSELNVNALLLGDSALYLCASSLLLSEQYFGPGTRLTVT.

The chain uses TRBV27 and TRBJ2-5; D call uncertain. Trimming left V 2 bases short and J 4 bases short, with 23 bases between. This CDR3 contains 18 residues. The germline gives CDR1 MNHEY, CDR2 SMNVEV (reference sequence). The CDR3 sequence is CASSLGQDALGPRETQYF. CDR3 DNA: TGTGCCAGCAGTTTAGGTCAGGATGCCCTCGGGCCGCGAGAGACCCAGTACTTC.

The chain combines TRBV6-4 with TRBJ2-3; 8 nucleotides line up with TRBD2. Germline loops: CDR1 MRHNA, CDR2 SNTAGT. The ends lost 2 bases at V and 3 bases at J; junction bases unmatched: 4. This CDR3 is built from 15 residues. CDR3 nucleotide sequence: TGTGCCAGCAGTGACATCGCGGGGGGTACAGATACGCAGTATTTT. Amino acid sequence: CASSDIAGGTDTQYF.

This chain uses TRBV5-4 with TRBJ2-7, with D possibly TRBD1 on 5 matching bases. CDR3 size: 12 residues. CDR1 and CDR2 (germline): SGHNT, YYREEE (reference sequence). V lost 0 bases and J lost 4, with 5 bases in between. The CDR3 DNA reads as TGTGCCAGCAGCTTGGGACAGTACGAGCAGTACTTC. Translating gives CASSLGQYEQYF.

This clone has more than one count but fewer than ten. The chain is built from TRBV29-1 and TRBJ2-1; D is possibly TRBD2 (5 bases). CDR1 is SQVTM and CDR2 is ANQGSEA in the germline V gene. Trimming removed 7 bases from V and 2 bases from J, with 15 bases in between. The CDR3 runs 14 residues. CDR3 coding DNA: TGCAGCGCTCAGCTCGGGGTTCCCTACAATGAGCAGTTCTTC. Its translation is CSAQLGVPYNEQFF.

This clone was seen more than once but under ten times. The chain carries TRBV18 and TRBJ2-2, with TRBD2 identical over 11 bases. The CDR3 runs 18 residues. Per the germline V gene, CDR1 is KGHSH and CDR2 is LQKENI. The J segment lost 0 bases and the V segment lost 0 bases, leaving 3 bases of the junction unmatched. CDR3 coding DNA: TGTGCCAGCTCACCACCCGCTAGCGGGGGGTCGAACACCGGGGAGCTGTTTTTT. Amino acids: CASSPPASGGSNTGELFF.

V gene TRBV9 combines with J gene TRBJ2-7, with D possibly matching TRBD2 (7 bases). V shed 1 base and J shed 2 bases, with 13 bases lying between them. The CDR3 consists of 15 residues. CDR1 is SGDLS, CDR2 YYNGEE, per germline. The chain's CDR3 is CASSVSQGRAYEQYF. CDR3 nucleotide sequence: TGTGCCAGCAGCGTATCTCAGGGGAGGGCCTACGAGCAGTACTTC.

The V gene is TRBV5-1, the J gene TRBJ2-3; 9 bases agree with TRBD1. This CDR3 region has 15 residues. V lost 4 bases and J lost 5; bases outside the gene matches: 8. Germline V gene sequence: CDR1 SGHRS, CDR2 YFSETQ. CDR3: CASSHRGQGLDTQYF. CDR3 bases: TGCGCCAGCAGCCATCGGGGACAGGGATTAGATACGCAGTATTTT.

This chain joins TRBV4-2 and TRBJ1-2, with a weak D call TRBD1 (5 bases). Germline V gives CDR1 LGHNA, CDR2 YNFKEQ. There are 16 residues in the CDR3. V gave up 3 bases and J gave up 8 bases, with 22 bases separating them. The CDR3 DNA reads TGTGCCAGCAGCCAGGGCCAGGGAGGGTTCCTCGGGGGCTACACCTTC. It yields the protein CASSQGQGGFLGGYTF.

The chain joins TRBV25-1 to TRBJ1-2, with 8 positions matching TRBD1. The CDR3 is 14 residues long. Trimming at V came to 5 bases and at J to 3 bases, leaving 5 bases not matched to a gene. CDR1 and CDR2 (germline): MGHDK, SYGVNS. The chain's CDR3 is CASSKTGGDYGYTF. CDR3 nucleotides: TGTGCCAGCAGTAAAACAGGGGGTGACTATGGCTACACCTTC.

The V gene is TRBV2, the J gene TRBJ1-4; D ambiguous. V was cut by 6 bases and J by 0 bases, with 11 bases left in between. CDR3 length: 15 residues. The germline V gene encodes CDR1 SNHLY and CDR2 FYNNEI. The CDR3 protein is CASRPEGATNEKLFF. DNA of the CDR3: TGTGCCAGCAGGCCCGAGGGAGCAACTAATGAAAAACTGTTTTTT.

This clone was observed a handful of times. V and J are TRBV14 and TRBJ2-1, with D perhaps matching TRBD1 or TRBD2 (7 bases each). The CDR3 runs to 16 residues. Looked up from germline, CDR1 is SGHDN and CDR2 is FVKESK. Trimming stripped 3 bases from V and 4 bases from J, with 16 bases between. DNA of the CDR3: TGTGCCAGCAGCCACCTCAGGGGGGGACGTTACAATGAGCAGTTCTTC. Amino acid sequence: CASSHLRGGRYNEQFF.

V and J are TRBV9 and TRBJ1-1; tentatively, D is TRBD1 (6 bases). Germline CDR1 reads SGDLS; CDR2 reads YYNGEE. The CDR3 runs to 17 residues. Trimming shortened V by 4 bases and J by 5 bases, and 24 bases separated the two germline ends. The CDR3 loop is CASSLSKDRHFLTEAFF. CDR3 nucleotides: TGTGCCAGCAGCCTTTCAAAGGACAGACACTTTTTAACTGAAGCTTTCTTT.